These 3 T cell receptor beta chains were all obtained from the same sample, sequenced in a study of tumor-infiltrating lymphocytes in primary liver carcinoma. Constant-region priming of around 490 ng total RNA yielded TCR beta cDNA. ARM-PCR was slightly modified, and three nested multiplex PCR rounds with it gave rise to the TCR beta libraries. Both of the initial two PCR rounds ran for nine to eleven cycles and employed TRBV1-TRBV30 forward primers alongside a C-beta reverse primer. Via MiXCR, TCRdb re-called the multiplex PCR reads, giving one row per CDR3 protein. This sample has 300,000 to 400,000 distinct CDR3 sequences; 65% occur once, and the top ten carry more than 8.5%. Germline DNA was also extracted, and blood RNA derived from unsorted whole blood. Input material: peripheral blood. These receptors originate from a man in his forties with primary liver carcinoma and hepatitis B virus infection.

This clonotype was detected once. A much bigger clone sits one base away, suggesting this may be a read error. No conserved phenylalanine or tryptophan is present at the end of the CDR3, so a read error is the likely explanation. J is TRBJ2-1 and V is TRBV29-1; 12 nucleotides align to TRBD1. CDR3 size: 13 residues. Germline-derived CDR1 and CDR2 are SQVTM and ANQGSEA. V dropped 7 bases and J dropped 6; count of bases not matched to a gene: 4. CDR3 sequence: CSGDRGLGNEQFL. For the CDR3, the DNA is TGCAGCGGGGACAGGGGGCTCGGCAATGAGCAGTTCCTC.

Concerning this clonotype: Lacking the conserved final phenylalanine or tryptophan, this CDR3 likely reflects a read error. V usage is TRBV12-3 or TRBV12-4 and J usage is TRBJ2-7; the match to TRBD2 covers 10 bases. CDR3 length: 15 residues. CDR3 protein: CASSPGTSEAYEQYS. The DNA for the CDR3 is TGTGCCAGCAGTCCTGGGACTAGCGAAGCCTATGAGCAGTACTCC.

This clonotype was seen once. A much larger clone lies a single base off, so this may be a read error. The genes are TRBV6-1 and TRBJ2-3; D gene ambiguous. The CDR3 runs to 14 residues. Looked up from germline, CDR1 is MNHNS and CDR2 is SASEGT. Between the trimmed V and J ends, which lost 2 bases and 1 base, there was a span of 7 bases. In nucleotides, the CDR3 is TGTGCCAGCAGTGAACTCCCTTGCACAGATACGCAGTATTTT. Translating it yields CASSELPCTDTQYF.